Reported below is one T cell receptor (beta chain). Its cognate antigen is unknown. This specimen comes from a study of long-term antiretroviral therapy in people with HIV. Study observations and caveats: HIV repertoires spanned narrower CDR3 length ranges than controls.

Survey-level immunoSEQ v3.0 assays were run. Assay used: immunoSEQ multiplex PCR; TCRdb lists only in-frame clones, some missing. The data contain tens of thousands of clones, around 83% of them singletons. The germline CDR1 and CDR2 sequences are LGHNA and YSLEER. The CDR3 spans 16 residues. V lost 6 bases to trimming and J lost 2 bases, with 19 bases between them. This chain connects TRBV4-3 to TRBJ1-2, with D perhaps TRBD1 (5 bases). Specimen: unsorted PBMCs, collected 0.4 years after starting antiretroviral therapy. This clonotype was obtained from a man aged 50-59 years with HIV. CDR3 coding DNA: TGCGCCAGCAGAAAACAAGCCCCAGGGAGCAACTATGGCTACACCTTC. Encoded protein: CASRKQAPGSNYGYTF.